Following are 22 T cell receptor beta chains from one sample sequenced in a study of T cells after yellow fever vaccination. TCRdb called the 5' RACE reads again in MiXCR, with one record for every CDR3 protein. Of hundreds of thousands of distinct CDR3 sequences listed, roughly 20% were seen once; the top ten hold 15% to 20%. This material consisted of PBMCs, taken before the yellow fever booster vaccination. Receptors were obtained from a man aged 18 to 29 who received the YFV17D yellow fever vaccine.

This chain links TRBV4-1 with TRBJ2-7; 10 bases match TRBD1. The germline gives CDR1 MGHRA, CDR2 YSYEKL. This CDR3 has 15 residues. V lost 0 bases to trimming and J lost 3 bases; unmatched junction nucleotides: 2. CDR3 residues: CASSQEGTGDYEQYF. The CDR3 coding sequence is TGCGCCAGCAGCCAAGAAGGGACAGGGGACTACGAGCAGTACTTC.

The chain links TRBV7-9 to TRBJ2-7; tentative D call: TRBD1 (5 bases). This CDR3 is built from 14 residues. In germline, CDR1 is SEHNR, CDR2 FQNEAQ (reference sequence). Trimming took off 0 bases at V and 6 bases at J, with 12 bases between the two ends. CDR3 residues: CASSLAGRVGEQYF. The DNA of the CDR3 is TGTGCCAGCAGCTTAGCTGGCAGGGTTGGCGAGCAGTACTTC. The full variable domain, in which reference TRBV7-9 and TRBJ2-7 provide the parts outside the CDR3, is DTGVSQNPRHKITKRGQNVTFRCDPISEHNRLYWYRQTLGQGPEFLTYFQNEAQLEKSRLLSDRFSAERPKGSFSTLEIQRTEQGDSAMYLCASSLAGRVGEQYFGPGTRLTVT.

This sequence joins TRBV6-5 and TRBJ1-2, with D hard to call. CDR3 size: 16 residues. Germline V CDR1 and CDR2: MNHEY, SVGAGI. Trimming shortened V by 0 bases and J by 1 base, and 12 bases separated the two germline ends. CDR3 nucleotide sequence: TGTGCCAGCAGTTACTCGAACGGGCCGGTTAACTATGGCTACACCTTC. Translation: CASSYSNGPVNYGYTF.

The rearrangement links TRBV7-9 to TRBJ2-2; the D gene could be TRBD1 or TRBD2 (5 bases each). The CDR3 length is 17 residues. V was pared by 2 bases and J by 4 bases, with 17 bases between. CDR1 is SEHNR, CDR2 FQNEAQ, per germline (reference sequence). This CDR3 reads CASSLWGAGRGTGELFF. Written as DNA, the CDR3 is TGTGCCAGCAGCTTATGGGGAGCAGGGCGCGGCACCGGGGAGCTGTTTTTT.

The rearrangement uses TRBV10-3 and TRBJ1-5; 7 positions match TRBD1. Germline V CDR1 and CDR2: ENHRY, SYGVKD. The CDR3 totals 13 residues. V shed 7 bases and J 5 bases; nucleotides not matched to a gene: 5. CDR3 bases: TGTGCCATCACGGGACAGCCGGATCAGCCCCAGCATTTT. It is translated as CAITGQPDQPQHF.

This clonotype was recorded a few times. The rearrangement uses TRBV5-4 and TRBJ2-6, with TRBD2 identical over 8 bases. This CDR3 has 18 residues. The ends lost 5 bases at V and 1 base at J; junction bases unmatched: 11. Germline CDR1 SGHNT, CDR2 YYREEE (reference sequence). Here the CDR3 reads CASRAGGGPNSGANVLTF. The CDR3 DNA reads TGTGCCAGCAGGGCCGGGGGGGGGCCTAATTCTGGGGCCAACGTCCTGACTTTC.

The genes are TRBV5-1 and TRBJ1-2; D is unresolved. The CDR3 is 14 amino acids. Per germline, CDR1 SGHRS and CDR2 YFSETQ. Trimming stripped 4 bases from V and 3 bases from J, with 13 bases between. This CDR3 reads CASSRAGYDYGYTF. The CDR3 DNA reads as TGCGCCAGCAGCCGGGCGGGGTACGACTATGGCTACACCTTC. Variable domain in full (rest from reference TRBV5-1 and TRBJ1-2): KAGVTQTPRYLIKTRGQQVTLSCSPISGHRSVSWYQQTPGQGLQFLFEYFSETQRNKGNFPGRFSGRQFSNSRSEMNVSTLELGDSALYLCASSRAGYDYGYTFGSGTRLTVV.

In this sample, this clonotype turned up once. The rearrangement joins TRBV4-2 to TRBJ2-7; perhaps TRBD2 as D (5 bases). The germline gives CDR1 LGHNA, CDR2 YNFKEQ. V shed 0 bases and J shed 0 bases, with 9 bases lying between them. The CDR3 is made up of 15 amino acids. CDR3 sequence reads: CASSQEGSASYEQYV. The CDR3 DNA sequence: TGTGCCAGCAGCCAAGAGGGGAGCGCCTCCTACGAGCAGTACGTC.

There are a few counts of this clonotype. The chain couples TRBV6-2 or TRBV6-3 to TRBJ2-5; D tentatively fits TRBD1 or TRBD2 (5 bases each). CDR3 size: 15 residues. The germline V gene has CDR1 MNHEY and CDR2 SVGEGT. V was shortened by 2 bases and J by 2 bases, with 12 bases between the two germline ends. The CDR3 region has the DNA TGTGCCAGCAGTTACACCGGGACGCCTCAAGAGACCCAGTACTTC. This encodes CASSYTGTPQETQYF.

This clonotype occurred a few times. The genes are TRBV24-1 and TRBJ1-5, with D maybe TRBD1 (6 bases). Germline V gene sequence: CDR1 KGHDR, CDR2 SFDVKD. V lost 3 bases, J lost 6 bases, and 14 bases lay in between. This CDR3 spans 15 amino acids. The CDR3 loop is CATSDRRAGAQPQHF. The CDR3 DNA sequence: TGTGCCACCAGTGATCGTCGGGCAGGGGCTCAGCCCCAGCATTTT.

The rearrangement uses TRBV12-3 or TRBV12-4 and TRBJ2-1; 8 bases map to TRBD2. The CDR3 length is 15 residues. J lost 10 bases, V lost 6 bases, and 14 bases had no gene match. As DNA, the CDR3 is TGTGCCAGCAGACAACCGGGACTAGACGGGTTAGAGCAGTTCTTC. This encodes CASRQPGLDGLEQFF.

The rearrangement joins TRBV10-3 to TRBJ1-1, with a weak D call TRBD1 (6 bases). CDR1 and CDR2 (germline): ENHRY, SYGVKD. V was trimmed by 7 bases and J by 1 base, leaving 7 bases between them. This CDR3 comprises 12 residues. The CDR3 DNA is TGTGCCATCAAAGGGGGGAACACTGAAGCTTTCTTT. It specifies CAIKGGNTEAFF.

J is TRBJ1-4 and V is TRBV12-3 or TRBV12-4; tentatively, D is TRBD1 (5 bases). V was pared by 1 base and J by 8 bases, with 14 bases between. The CDR3 has 15 amino acids. The CDR3 spells CASSLEGRVGEKLFF. CDR3 in DNA: TGTGCCAGCAGTTTAGAGGGCAGGGTGGGCGAAAAACTGTTTTTT.

This chain joins TRBV6-5 and TRBJ1-2; D is possibly TRBD1 (6 bases). V was cut by 0 bases and J by 5 bases, with 13 bases left in between. Germline loops: CDR1 MNHEY, CDR2 SVGAGI. The CDR3 runs to 15 residues. The CDR3 DNA reads as TGTGCCAGCAGTTACTCGGGGCAGGGGATATATGGCTACACCTTC. The encoded protein is CASSYSGQGIYGYTF.

The chain employs TRBV20-1 and TRBJ2-7, with 9 positions matching TRBD1. V lost 6 bases to trimming and J lost 6 bases; unmatched junction nucleotides: 9. The CDR3 extends over 13 amino acids. Germline values: CDR1 DFQATT, CDR2 SNEGSKA (reference sequence). CDR3 bases: TGCAGTGCGAACAGGGGGCGTCGTTCCGAGCAGTACTTC. It is translated as CSANRGRRSEQYF.

This clonotype was detected only once. This sequence joins TRBV9 and TRBJ2-3; 8 nucleotides align to TRBD2. This CDR3 contains 14 residues. J lost 6 bases, V lost 6 bases, and 9 bases had no gene match. Germline CDR1 and CDR2: SGDLS and YYNGEE. The chain's CDR3 is CASKPAAGADTQYF. The DNA of the CDR3 is TGTGCCAGCAAGCCCGCAGCGGGGGCCGATACGCAGTATTTT.

This clonotype appeared a few times. This chain uses TRBV7-2 with TRBJ2-5; D is perhaps TRBD1 or TRBD2 (6 bases each). The germline V and J ends were trimmed by 1 base and 3 bases, with 9 bases remaining between them. Germline CDR1 SGHTA, CDR2 FQGNSA. The CDR3 is made up of 14 amino acids. The CDR3 DNA is TGTGCCAGCAGCTTAGGGGGGGCGGAAGAGACCCAGTACTTC. It codes for CASSLGGAEETQYF. The whole variable domain, filled in from reference TRBV7-2 and TRBJ2-5, reads GAGVSQSPSNKVTEKGKDVELRCDPISGHTALYWYRQSLGQGLEFLIYFQGNSAPDKSGLPSDRFSAERTGGSVSTLTIQRTQQEDSAVYLCASSLGGAEETQYFGPGTRLLVL.

The chain combines TRBV10-3 with TRBJ2-7; 9 bases align to TRBD2. CDR1 and CDR2 from the germline V gene are ENHRY and SYGVKD. Unmatched junction bases numbered 5, after V lost 5 bases and J lost 0 bases. The CDR3 length is 15 residues. The CDR3 spells CAISSGGISSYEQYV. Here the CDR3 DNA reads TGTGCCATCAGTAGCGGGGGGATTAGCTCCTACGAGCAGTACGTC.

There are a few counts of this clonotype. The chain combines TRBV27 with TRBJ2-5, with a tentative D call TRBD2 (5 bases). V was pared by 4 bases and J by 1 base, with 10 bases between. There are 14 residues in the CDR3. From germline, CDR1 is MNHEY and CDR2 SMNVEV (reference sequence). Written as DNA, the CDR3 is TGTGCCAGCAGTTCTATAGCGTCCCAAGAGACCCAGTACTTC. This encodes CASSSIASQETQYF.

This clonotype showed up just a few times. The V call is TRBV15, the J call TRBJ2-2, with 7 positions matching TRBD1. From germline, CDR1 is LNHNV and CDR2 YYDKDF (reference sequence). The V gene end was trimmed by 6 bases and the J gene end by 6 bases; junction bases not matched to a gene: 16. The CDR3 covers 17 residues. DNA for the CDR3: TGTGCCACCAGTTCCTCTAACAGGGGTGGTTTCGCCGGGGAGCTGTTTTTT. Its protein is CATSSSNRGGFAGELFF. Based on the CDR3 plus reference TRBV15 and TRBJ2-2, the full variable domain is DAMVIQNPRYQVTQFGKPVTLSCSQTLNHNVMYWYQQKSSQAPKLLFHYYDKDFNNEADTPDNFQSRRPNTSFCFLDIRSPGLGDTAMYLCATSSSNRGGFAGELFFGEGSRLTVL.

The chain employs TRBV4-1 and TRBJ2-7; 8 nucleotides match TRBD1. The CDR3 extends over 16 amino acids. Germline V gene sequence: CDR1 MGHRA, CDR2 YSYEKL. With 4 bases clipped from V and 0 bases from J, the junction kept 8 bases outside the gene matches. This chain's CDR3 is CASSPTPGQVSYEQYF. In nucleotides, the CDR3 is TGCGCCAGCAGCCCTACCCCGGGACAGGTCTCCTACGAGCAGTACTTC.

This clonotype has a count of ten or more. J is TRBJ2-3 and V is TRBV7-2, with unresolved D. Germline CDR1 SGHTA, CDR2 FQGNSA. Between the trimmed V and J ends, which lost 0 bases and 2 bases, there was a span of 9 bases. CDR3 size: 15 residues. For the CDR3, the DNA is TGTGCCAGCAGCTTAGCCCCTTTTTTCACAGATACGCAGTATTTT. Its protein product is CASSLAPFFTDTQYF.